This record covers a single TCR beta chain. Its target is not known. These data originate in a study of regulatory T cells in long-lasting Graves disease. Time point defined: newly diagnosed GD, antithyroid drugs for less than 3 months. The TCR library was prepared using RNA isolated from PBMCs. General observations from the study: Favoring TRBV28, TRBJ1-2 and TRBJ2-5 was a feature seen in persistent disease. Lower TCR diversity was seen in persistent Graves' patients than in newly diagnosed ones.

For TCR beta, libraries came from iRepertoire HTBI primers and Arm-PCR of CDR3 regions. TCRdb re-called the multiplex PCR reads with MiXCR, one entry per CDR3 protein. The sample gives roughly 520,000 distinct CDR3 sequences, about 11% of which show up once; about 8.9% is in the top ten. The CDR3 is 13 amino acids. Germline loops: CDR1 SGHAT, CDR2 FQNNGV. V lost 3 bases and J 2 bases, leaving 8 bases between the germline ends. These same data were also listed under a study on T cells in Graves' hyperthyroidism and ophthalmopathy.

The sample was peripheral blood mononuclear cells (PBMCs), taken at new diagnosis, from a patient treated with antithyroid drugs. This clonotype originated in a woman in her 30s with Graves disease. The chain links TRBV11-2 to TRBJ2-7, with D maybe TRBD1 (6 bases). This CDR3 is CASSFRQAYEQYF. In DNA form, the CDR3 reads TGTGCCAGCAGCTTCCGACAGGCCTACGAGCAGTACTTC.